The 22 T cell receptor beta chains below were found in one sample sequenced in a study of blood T cells in healthy people across ages. The use of a sample-barcoded 5' primer and a J-beta primer mix characterized a second PCR of 7 to 11 cycles. TCRdb called the 5' RACE reads again in MiXCR, with one record for every CDR3 protein. Counted here are more than 650,000 distinct CDR3 sequences, about a fifth occurring once; the ten biggest clones make up roughly 22%. Sequencing input: blood. These receptors were collected from a man between 65 and 85 years old in good health.

The chain is built from TRBV12-3 or TRBV12-4 and TRBJ2-3; D is unclear. This CDR3 has 14 amino acids. V was pared by 3 bases and J by 3 bases, with 10 bases between. The CDR3 loop is CASSFDTTTDTQYF. The CDR3 DNA follows: TGTGCCAGCAGTTTTGACACCACTACAGATACGCAGTATTTT.

In its sample, this clonotype was seen once. This chain uses TRBV19 with TRBJ1-1; weak D call: TRBD1 (5 bases). Trimming removed 3 bases from V and 4 bases from J, with 9 bases in between. Germline values: CDR1 LNHDA, CDR2 SQIVND (reference sequence). CDR3 length equals 13 residues. CDR3 region: CASSIGGSTEAFF. The CDR3 DNA reads TGTGCCAGTAGTATCGGGGGGAGCACTGAAGCTTTCTTT. The full variable domain, in which reference TRBV19 and TRBJ1-1 provide the parts outside the CDR3, is DGGITQSPKYLFRKEGQNVTLSCEQNLNHDAMYWYRQDPGQGLRLIYYSQIVNDFQKGDIAEGYSVSREKKESFPLTVTSAQKNPTAFYLCASSIGGSTEAFFGQGTRLTVV.

The chain couples TRBV12-3 or TRBV12-4 to TRBJ2-5; D is tentatively TRBD1 or TRBD2 (5 bases each). V was trimmed by 0 bases and J by 3 bases, leaving 8 bases between them. The CDR3 length is 14 residues. DNA for the CDR3: TGTGCCAGCAGTTTAGCGGGGGAAGAAGAGACCCAGTACTTC. Its protein product is CASSLAGEEETQYF.

This clonotype was seen more than once but under ten times. V is TRBV18 and J is TRBJ2-7, with D unclear. This CDR3 has 14 residues. Trimming removed 3 bases at V and 1 base at J, with 10 bases between. Germline V CDR1 and CDR2: KGHSH, LQKENI. CDR3 protein: CASSPSAVSYEQYF. DNA for the CDR3: TGTGCCAGCTCACCTTCGGCGGTTTCCTACGAGCAGTACTTC.

This clonotype appeared a few times. The chain's CDR3 is CASSYSFRNTGELFF. CDR3 nucleotide sequence: TGTGCCAGCAGTTACTCGTTCAGAAACACCGGGGAGCTGTTTTTT. The chain employs TRBV6-6 and TRBJ2-2; no clear D gene. Trimming took 0 bases from V and 2 from J, leaving 7 bases between them. Germline assignment: CDR1 MNHNY and CDR2 SVGAGI (reference sequence). This CDR3 spans 15 amino acids.

The V and J genes are TRBV20-1 and TRBJ2-2, with 7 bases fitting TRBD1. There are 15 residues in the CDR3. Unmatched junction bases numbered 4, after V lost 2 bases and J lost 1 base. Germline values: CDR1 DFQATT, CDR2 SNEGSKA (reference sequence). The chain's CDR3 is CSARRTGLNTGELFF. The DNA for the CDR3 is TGCAGTGCTAGACGGACAGGTTTGAACACCGGGGAGCTGTTTTTT.

This clonotype was recorded a few times. This chain joins TRBV5-1 and TRBJ2-3, with 8 bases aligning to TRBD2. V trimming: 9 bases; J trimming: 0 bases; junction bases outside the gene matches: 9. Germline CDR1 is SGHRS and CDR2 is YFSETQ. CDR3 size: 15 residues. The CDR3 DNA follows: TGCGCCACAACGGGGGGGGCCTCTAGCACAGATACGCAGTATTTT. Amino acids: CATTGGASSTDTQYF.

This chain links TRBV9 with TRBJ2-7, with D perhaps matching TRBD2 (5 bases). CDR1 and CDR2 (germline): SGDLS, YYNGEE. This CDR3 has 14 amino acids. Trimming took off 0 bases at V and 7 bases at J, with 14 bases between the two ends. The CDR3 loop reads CASSVAGPWTEQYF. The DNA for the CDR3 is TGTGCCAGCAGCGTAGCTGGCCCATGGACTGAGCAGTACTTC.

This clonotype was observed a handful of times. The V gene is TRBV5-1, the J gene TRBJ2-7; 7 bases match TRBD1. Per the germline V gene, CDR1 is SGHRS and CDR2 is YFSETQ. V shed 7 bases, J shed 9 bases, and the junction held 13 bases outside the gene matches. The CDR3 has 13 amino acids. CDR3 region: CASRPDRVNVQYF. CDR3 DNA sequence: TGCGCCAGCCGACCAGACAGGGTTAATGTGCAGTACTTC.

This clonotype was counted a single time. An end of the junction differs from the germline gene, which may be a read error. The DNA of the CDR3 is TGTGCCAGCAAATTAGGAGTGGGAACAGATGCGCAGTATTTT. Residues: CASKLGVGTDAQYF. The chain is built from TRBV12-3 or TRBV12-4 and TRBJ2-3; D unresolved. The CDR3 consists of 14 residues.

This clonotype was found a few times. V is TRBV28 and J is TRBJ2-5; D is undetermined. The end of the DNA fits TRBJ2-1 better, so the J call may be wrong. The V gene's germline CDR1 is MDHEN and CDR2 SYDVKM. The CDR3 runs 12 residues. The CDR3 sequence is CASSPLSQRQFF. The CDR3 bases are TGTGCCAGCAGCCCTCTGAGCCAGAGGCAGTTCTTC.

The rearrangement uses TRBV28 and TRBJ2-7, with 11 bases that match TRBD2. The V segment lost 4 bases and the J segment 2 bases; nucleotides outside the gene matches: 4. The germline V gene encodes CDR1 MDHEN and CDR2 SYDVKM. This CDR3 spans 15 amino acids. The CDR3 DNA sequence: TGTGCCAGCAGTTCCCCGGGACTAGCGGCCTACGAGCAGTACTTC. Translating gives CASSSPGLAAYEQYF.

The table lists this clonotype with a few counts. CDR3 sequence reads: CASSYGEPSTDTQYF. For the CDR3, the DNA is TGTGCCAGCAGTTATGGAGAGCCTAGCACAGATACGCAGTATTTT. V and J are TRBV6-6 and TRBJ2-3; the D is unclear. CDR1 MNHNY and CDR2 SVGAGI come from the germline V gene (reference sequence). V lost 3 bases to trimming and J lost 0 bases, with 10 bases between them. CDR3 length equals 15 residues.

The V gene is TRBV14, the J gene TRBJ2-1; no clear D. CDR1 is SGHDN, CDR2 FVKESK, per germline. V was clipped by 1 base and J by 9 bases, with 4 bases between them. The CDR3 is 11 residues long. DNA for the CDR3: TGTGCCAGCAGCCAAGCGGTTGAGCAGTTCTTC. It translates to CASSQAVEQFF.

DNA of the CDR3: TGTGCCATCAGGGACAGGGTAAATCAGCCCCAGCATTTT. Amino acids: CAIRDRVNQPQHF. This chain uses TRBV10-3 with TRBJ1-5; 8 bases fit TRBD1. The CDR3 spans 13 residues. Germline loops: CDR1 ENHRY, CDR2 SYGVKD. V lost 6 bases to trimming and J lost 4 bases; unmatched junction nucleotides: 2.

This clonotype was seen a handful of times. The V and J genes are TRBV18 and TRBJ2-3, with 9 positions matching TRBD1. The CDR3 length is 16 residues. Germline V lookup: CDR1 KGHSH, CDR2 LQKENI. Trimming cost V 6 bases and J 5 bases; bases outside gene matches: 12. The DNA of the CDR3 is TGTGCCAGCTCCCCTCCTGTACAGGGGGCCGGAGATACGCAGTATTTT. As protein: CASSPPVQGAGDTQYF. Using reference TRBV18 and TRBJ2-3 for the parts outside the CDR3, the full variable domain is NAGVMQNPRHLVRRRGQEARLRCSPMKGHSHVYWYRQLPEEGLKFMVYLQKENIIDESGMPKERFSAEFPKEGPSILRIQQVVRGDSAAYFCASSPPVQGAGDTQYFGPGTRLTVL.

This clonotype was detected only a few times. This sequence joins TRBV20-1 and TRBJ2-1; 11 bases are a match to TRBD2. Germline V gives CDR1 DFQATT, CDR2 SNEGSKA (reference sequence). This CDR3 is built from 15 residues. Trimming took 0 bases from V and 6 from J; bases not matched to a gene: 4. The CDR3 reads CSARDSGGAANEQFF. Written as DNA, the CDR3 is TGCAGTGCTAGAGATAGCGGGGGGGCCGCCAATGAGCAGTTCTTC.

This rearrangement joins TRBV2 to TRBJ1-1; 9 nucleotides match TRBD1. Germline CDR1 and CDR2: SNHLY and FYNNEI. After removal of 4 bases from V and 6 bases from J, the junction contained 12 bases not matched to a gene. This CDR3 has 16 residues. The CDR3 region has the DNA TGTGCCAGCAGTGGGGGACAGGGTGATATCTTCGCTGAAGCTTTCTTT. The encoded protein is CASSGGQGDIFAEAFF.

A few counts support this clonotype. The chain employs TRBV7-6 and TRBJ1-2; D is ambiguous. Germline assignment: CDR1 SGHVS and CDR2 FNYEAQ. The CDR3 covers 15 residues. Trimming left V 4 bases short and J 3 bases short, with 15 bases between. The chain's CDR3 is CASSSLQDTYYGYTF. In nucleotides, the CDR3 is TGTGCCAGCAGCTCCCTCCAAGACACTTACTATGGCTACACCTTC. Based on the CDR3 plus reference TRBV7-6 and TRBJ1-2, the full variable domain is GAGVSQSPRYKVTKRGQDVALRCDPISGHVSLYWYRQALGQGPEFLTYFNYEAQQDKSGLPNDRFSAERPEGSISTLTIQRTEQRDSAMYRCASSSLQDTYYGYTFGSGTRLTVV.

The rearrangement joins TRBV12-3 or TRBV12-4 to TRBJ2-2, with 9 bases that match TRBD1. The CDR3 totals 16 residues. Trimming removed 2 bases from V and 4 bases from J; junction bases left unmatched: 5. The CDR3, as DNA: TGTGCCAGCAGTTTAAGGACAGGGGCAGGCACCGGGGAGCTGTTTTTT. It is translated as CASSLRTGAGTGELFF.

This clonotype turned up a few times. The genes are TRBV2 and TRBJ2-7; D ambiguous. The CDR3 runs to 12 residues. With 7 bases removed from V and 3 bases from J, the gap between germline ends came to 10 bases. Germline lookup yields CDR1 SNHLY and CDR2 FYNNEI. The CDR3 protein is CASNRVGYEQYF. In nucleotides, the CDR3 is TGTGCCAGCAACAGAGTGGGCTACGAGCAGTACTTC.

A single count supports this clonotype. The chain couples TRBV5-1 to TRBJ1-1; the D gene is possibly TRBD1 (5 bases). Trimming shortened V by 0 bases and J by 10 bases, and 13 bases separated the two germline ends. The CDR3 has 13 amino acids. The germline CDR1 and CDR2 sequences are SGHRS and YFSETQ. The CDR3, as DNA: TGCGCCAGCAGCTTGGTGGGGGTGGCTGTAGCTTTCTTT. Its translation: CASSLVGVAVAFF.